This passage covers 25 T cell receptor beta chains from one sample sequenced in a study of cytomegalovirus exposure and HLA in healthy donors. Primers: 60 Vbeta forward and 13 Jbeta reverse. Using immunoSEQ multiplex PCR, the repertoire was profiled, and TCRdb retains in-frame clones only, with some absent. Of 180,000 or so clones in the sample, just over 75% were seen once. The sample consisted of PBMCs. The receptor set was obtained from a woman aged 60-70 years in good health and CMV-seropositive.

Written as DNA, the CDR3 is TGTGCCAGCAGCCCACAGGGCCTTCCTGGTTACGAGCAGTACTTC. This encodes CASSPQGLPGYEQYF. J is TRBJ2-7 and V is TRBV9; the D gene is possibly TRBD1 (6 bases). V lost 4 bases, J lost 4 bases, and 18 bases lay in between. Germline V gene data show CDR1 as SGDLS and CDR2 as YYNGEE. The CDR3 is 15 amino acids.

As to this clone: In the same sample, other DNA sequences code for this CDR3. The CDR3 loop is CASSLGGTNTGELFF. The DNA of the CDR3 is TGTGCCAGCAGTTTAGGCGGGACGAACACCGGGGAGCTGTTTTTT. The V gene is TRBV28, the J gene TRBJ2-2; TRBD2 is a possible D gene (6 bases). The germline V and J ends were trimmed by 2 bases and 0 bases, with 7 bases remaining between them. Per germline, CDR1 MDHEN and CDR2 SYDVKM. This CDR3 comprises 15 residues.

Notes on this clone: Other DNA sequences within the sample encode an identical CDR3. The chain carries TRBV15 and TRBJ1-1, with a tentative D call TRBD1 (6 bases). V lost 0 bases, J lost 1 base, and 9 bases lay in between. Germline lookup yields CDR1 LNHNV and CDR2 YYDKDF (reference sequence). The CDR3 spans 15 residues. Here the CDR3 reads CATSRDRGANTEAFF. The CDR3 nucleotides read TGTGCCACCAGCAGAGACAGGGGCGCGAACACTGAAGCTTTCTTT. Full variable domain (rest looked up from reference TRBV15 and TRBJ1-1): DAMVIQNPRYQVTQFGKPVTLSCSQTLNHNVMYWYQQKSSQAPKLLFHYYDKDFNNEADTPDNFQSRRPNTSFCFLDIRSPGLGDTAMYLCATSRDRGANTEAFFGQGTRLTVV.

J is TRBJ1-3 and V is TRBV29-1; D ambiguous. The CDR3 runs 12 residues. Germline V gives CDR1 SQVTM, CDR2 ANQGSEA. V lost 7 bases and J lost 1, with 8 bases in between. As DNA, the CDR3 is TGCAGCGGTCGGGGTTCTGGAAACACCATATATTTT. Protein sequence: CSGRGSGNTIYF.

This clone was counted only a few times. The chain employs TRBV6-1 and TRBJ1-4; D is undetermined. The germline gives CDR1 MNHNS, CDR2 SASEGT. The CDR3 length is 13 residues. V gave up 6 bases and J gave up 7 bases, with 12 bases separating them. This chain's CDR3 is CASRTMGLEKLFF. The CDR3 DNA follows: TGTGCCAGCAGGACTATGGGCCTTGAAAAACTGTTTTTT.

The V gene is TRBV5-1, the J gene TRBJ2-2; D possibly corresponds to TRBD2 (6 bases). V lost 1 base, J lost 3 bases, and 13 bases lay in between. Looked up from germline, CDR1 is SGHRS and CDR2 is YFSETQ. The CDR3 contains 16 residues. The CDR3 nucleotides read TGCGCCAGCAGCTTGAACGGGAGCCCCGACACCGGGGAGCTGTTTTTT. Translated, it gives CASSLNGSPDTGELFF.

This clone has just a few counts. The chain is built from TRBV27 and TRBJ2-3; D not resolved. CDR1 is MNHEY, CDR2 SMNVEV, per germline (reference sequence). Trimming shortened V by 5 bases and J by 2 bases, and 11 bases separated the two germline ends. The CDR3 is 14 amino acids. This CDR3 is CASSQRVYTDTQYF. CDR3 DNA: TGTGCCAGCAGTCAACGGGTCTACACAGATACGCAGTATTTT.

This clone was found once. CDR3 bases: TGCGCCAGCAGCCACTTAGACTACAATGAGCAGTTCTTC. This sequence encodes CASSHLDYNEQFF. V usage is TRBV4-1 and J usage is TRBJ2-1; D gene uncertain. The CDR3 is 13 amino acids. From germline, CDR1 is MGHRA and CDR2 YSYEKL. Trimming left V 3 bases short and J 3 bases short, with 6 bases between.

V gene TRBV7-2 combines with J gene TRBJ1-2; 10 nucleotides match TRBD1. There are 14 residues in the CDR3. Germline CDR1 SGHTA, CDR2 FQGNSA. With V trimmed by 5 bases and J by 7 bases, 7 bases remained unmatched. CDR3 DNA: TGTGCCAGCAGCCTGTCGGGACAGGGGACTGGCTACACCTTC. Translated, it gives CASSLSGQGTGYTF.

V and J are TRBV6-6 and TRBJ1-4; D not resolved. Germline CDR1 MNHNY, CDR2 SVGAGI (reference sequence). V gave up 6 bases and J gave up 7 bases, with 9 bases separating them. The CDR3 has 12 amino acids. CDR3 sequence (DNA): TGTGCCAGCAGCCAGCTAGTTGAAAAACTGTTTTTT. Protein product: CASSQLVEKLFF.

The table lists this clone with a few counts. The rearrangement joins TRBV18 to TRBJ2-7; 8 nucleotides match TRBD2. J was trimmed by 1 base and V by 3 bases; bases with no gene match: 8. This CDR3 is 16 amino acids long. Per the germline V gene, CDR1 is KGHSH and CDR2 is LQKENI. CDR3 nucleotides: TGTGCCAGCTCACCCGGGATAGCGGGGACTTCCTACGAGCAGTACTTC. Translating it yields CASSPGIAGTSYEQYF.

The V call is TRBV18, the J call TRBJ2-1; 7 nucleotides match TRBD1. With V trimmed by 3 bases and J by 9 bases, 8 bases remained unmatched. The CDR3 is 14 residues long. Looked up from germline, CDR1 is KGHSH and CDR2 is LQKENI. The CDR3 coding sequence is TGTGCCAGCTCACCCGGGACAGAGATGCGTGAGCAGTTCTTC. It is translated as CASSPGTEMREQFF.

V is TRBV5-4 and J is TRBJ2-2, with a weak D call TRBD1 (6 bases). The germline gives CDR1 SGHNT, CDR2 YYREEE (reference sequence). The ends were cut back, 3 bases at V and 3 bases at J, with 12 bases in the middle. This CDR3 comprises 15 residues. The CDR3 sequence is CASSSSGVDTGELFF. The DNA for the CDR3 is TGTGCCAGCAGCTCCTCAGGGGTAGACACCGGGGAGCTGTTTTTT.

This clone occurred a few times. This chain uses TRBV23-1 with TRBJ2-4, with D maybe TRBD1 (6 bases). TRBV23-1 is annotated as an ORF whose role is uncertain. V was cut by 9 bases and J by 3 bases, with 15 bases left in between. The CDR3 loop spans 14 amino acids. The chain's CDR3 is CASREQGVKNIQYF. The CDR3, as DNA: TGCGCCAGTCGGGAACAGGGAGTCAAAAACATTCAGTACTTC.

The chain couples TRBV7-9 to TRBJ1-5, with a possible D match to TRBD1 (5 bases). The CDR3 length is 15 residues. V lost 5 bases and J 6 bases, leaving 17 bases between the germline ends. From germline, CDR1 is SEHNR and CDR2 FQNEAQ (reference sequence). CDR3 nucleotides: TGTGCCAGCAGCCCCAGTGGAGGGGTTAGTCAGCCCCAGCATTTT. Its protein product is CASSPSGGVSQPQHF.

This rearrangement joins TRBV9 to TRBJ1-3; D gene unclear. The germline V gene has CDR1 SGDLS and CDR2 YYNGEE. The CDR3 contains 16 residues. V lost 0 bases and J lost 0, with 10 bases in between. CDR3 sequence: CASSVVGRSSGNTIYF. Here the CDR3 DNA reads TGTGCCAGCAGCGTAGTTGGGCGAAGCTCTGGAAACACCATATATTTT.

CDR3 DNA sequence: TGTGCCAGCTCACCGACCGGGGAGGGCTACACCTTC. Residues: CASSPTGEGYTF. The J gene is TRBJ1-2, the V gene TRBV18; no clear D gene. Between the trimmed V and J ends, which lost 3 bases and 8 bases, there was a span of 10 bases. Germline CDR1 and CDR2: KGHSH and LQKENI. The CDR3 runs 12 residues.

This clone was observed a handful of times. The rearrangement uses TRBV28 and TRBJ2-7; maybe TRBD1 (5 bases). The CDR3 runs 13 residues. The germline V gene has CDR1 MDHEN and CDR2 SYDVKM. V was shortened by 3 bases and J by 3 bases, with 9 bases between the two germline ends. DNA of the CDR3: TGTGCCAGCAGTTTGAGCAGGGTCTACGAGCAGTACTTC. The encoded protein is CASSLSRVYEQYF.

The rearrangement links TRBV6-6 to TRBJ2-7; tentatively, D is TRBD1 (6 bases). CDR1 and CDR2 from the germline V gene are MNHNY and SVGAGI (reference sequence). V gave up 5 bases and J gave up 6 bases, with 17 bases separating them. The CDR3 length is 14 residues. CDR3 region: CASSLTQRGTEQYF. DNA for the CDR3: TGTGCCAGCAGTCTCACCCAGAGGGGGACCGAGCAGTACTTC.

This clone was detected a few times. The rearrangement uses TRBV18 and TRBJ2-1, with D tentatively TRBD2 (5 bases). CDR1 and CDR2 from the germline V gene are KGHSH and LQKENI. V was trimmed by 3 bases and J by 9 bases, leaving 21 bases between them. The CDR3 loop spans 16 amino acids. This chain's CDR3 is CASSPSAAVARGEQFF. In nucleotides, the CDR3 is TGTGCCAGCTCACCCTCGGCAGCGGTAGCGCGAGGTGAGCAGTTCTTC.

The chain joins TRBV7-2 to TRBJ2-5, with 8 positions matching TRBD2. Germline V gives CDR1 SGHTA, CDR2 FQGNSA. V gave up 5 bases and J gave up 5 bases; unmatched junction bases: 10. This CDR3 is 15 amino acids long. CDR3 DNA: TGTGCCAGCAGCATCGGGACTAGGGGGGGCGAGACCCAGTACTTC. This encodes CASSIGTRGGETQYF.

V usage is TRBV6-5 and J usage is TRBJ1-4, with TRBD1 matching 9 bases. There are 14 residues in the CDR3. The V segment lost 6 bases and the J segment 7 bases; nucleotides outside the gene matches: 6. Germline CDR1 is MNHEY and CDR2 is SVGAGI. The DNA for the CDR3 is TGTGCCAGCAGCCTAACAGGGGGCGGTGAAAAACTGTTTTTT. It encodes CASSLTGGGEKLFF.

The chain links TRBV7-6 to TRBJ2-3, with TRBD2 identical over 9 bases. Looked up from germline, CDR1 is SGHVS and CDR2 is FNYEAQ. V lost 5 bases and J lost 1; bases outside the gene matches: 7. The CDR3 spans 16 residues. CDR3 sequence: CASSLLAGRGTDTQYF. DNA of the CDR3: TGTGCCAGCAGCCTCCTAGCGGGAAGGGGCACAGATACGCAGTATTTT.

This chain uses TRBV6-5 with TRBJ2-1, with 7 bases fitting TRBD1. The CDR3 loop spans 14 amino acids. With V trimmed by 5 bases and J by 12 bases, 13 bases remained unmatched. Germline V CDR1 and CDR2: MNHEY, SVGAGI. The CDR3 sequence is CASSRGQLTIVQFF. Written as DNA, the CDR3 is TGTGCCAGCAGTAGGGGACAGTTAACAATTGTGCAGTTCTTC.

The chain has TRBV6-1 and TRBJ1-2, with a weak D call TRBD1 (5 bases). The germline V gene has CDR1 MNHNS and CDR2 SASEGT. The CDR3 runs 14 residues. With 0 bases removed from V and 5 bases from J, the gap between germline ends came to 10 bases. The CDR3 loop reads CASSEAGEGYGYTF. Written as DNA, the CDR3 is TGTGCCAGCAGTGAAGCGGGGGAGGGGTATGGCTACACCTTC.